This T cell receptor beta chain came from a study of control samples from healthy donors and cancer patients. Assay: immunoSEQ multiplex PCR; the TCRdb copy retains only in-frame clones and omits some. The sample includes 60,000 to 95,000 clones, around 86% seen only once; the top ten take over 9%. The sample consisted of PBMCs. This TCR came from a woman aged 45-65 years with colorectal cancer.

CDR3 residues: CASSPQKGVGYTF. CDR3 nucleotides: TGTGCCAGCAGCCCCCAGAAGGGGGTTGGCTACACCTTC. The chain uses TRBV7-2 and TRBJ1-2; weak D call: TRBD1 (6 bases). The germline V gene encodes CDR1 SGHTA and CDR2 FQGNSA. Trimming cost V 5 bases and J 7 bases, with 14 bases left between them. This CDR3 has 13 amino acids.